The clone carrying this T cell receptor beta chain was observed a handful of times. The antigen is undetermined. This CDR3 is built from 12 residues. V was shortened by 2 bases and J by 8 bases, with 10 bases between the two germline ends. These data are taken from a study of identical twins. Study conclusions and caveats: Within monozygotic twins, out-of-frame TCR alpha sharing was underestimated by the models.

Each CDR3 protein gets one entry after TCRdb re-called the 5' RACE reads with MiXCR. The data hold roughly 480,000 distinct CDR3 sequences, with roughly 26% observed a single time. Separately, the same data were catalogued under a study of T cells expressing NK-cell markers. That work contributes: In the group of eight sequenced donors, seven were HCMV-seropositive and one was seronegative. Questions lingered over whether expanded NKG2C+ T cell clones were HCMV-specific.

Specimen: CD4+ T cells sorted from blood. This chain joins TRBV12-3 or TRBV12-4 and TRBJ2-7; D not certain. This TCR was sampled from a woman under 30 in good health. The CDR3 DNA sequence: TGTGCCAGCAGTTTACCTCCGGCAAAGCAGTACTTC. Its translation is CASSLPPAKQYF.